This TCR beta chain appears in the sequencing data of a study of beta chain features in type 1 diabetes. CDR3 length: 14 residues. V dropped 3 bases and J dropped 0 bases, with 6 bases sitting between them. Per germline, CDR1 SGHRS and CDR2 YFSETQ. The investigators reverse transcribed all of the isolated RNA, so they sequenced expressed TCRB transcripts. Sequencing was performed with immunoSEQ multiplex PCR; in TCRdb, only in-frame clones are kept and a portion is missing. This table holds roughly 400,000 clones, over 12% found once. Only a few counts were recorded for this clone. The sequenced sample was naive CD4+ T cells from blood. This rearrangement joins TRBV5-1 to TRBJ1-4; D remains ambiguous. This clonotype was sampled from a woman younger than 35 in good health. The CDR3 nucleotides read TGCGCCAGCAGCTGGAGACCAACTAATGAAAAACTGTTTTTT. The encoded protein is CASSWRPTNEKLFF.